This T cell receptor beta chain was identified in a study of shared clonotypes between healthy human individuals. Study at large: Per-donor plates numbered three CD4 naive, three CD4 memory, two CD8 naive and one CD8 memory.

Authors' methods: ImmunoSEQ gave junction-only sequences without quality scores, so filtering differed. The data were produced by immunoSEQ multiplex PCR, yet TCRdb's version contains in-frame clones alone and is incomplete. The V and J calls and clone size are taken from that table; D and trimming were inferred from the DNA. Of around 700,000 clones in the sample, 60% to 75% were seen once. Partitioning of CD4+ cells yielded a CD45RA+ naive subset and a CD45RA-negative memory subset. Germline loops: CDR1 SGHTA, CDR2 FQGNSA. The ends were cut back, 2 bases at V and 1 base at J, with 12 bases in the middle. The CDR3 is made up of 16 amino acids.

Sequenced: memory CD4+ T cells sorted from blood. Subset indicated: CD45RA-negative fraction. This clonotype was obtained from a woman aged 30 to 39 in good health. The V and J genes are TRBV7-2 and TRBJ2-1, with D possibly being TRBD1 or TRBD2 (6 bases each). The CDR3 DNA follows: TGTGCCAGCAGCTTATCTGGCGGGACATCCTACAATGAGCAGTTCTTC. Residues: CASSLSGGTSYNEQFF.